These 21 T cell receptor beta chains came from one sample sequenced in a study of T cell repertoires in aging, cancer and after chemotherapy. Amplification of TCR beta used genomic DNA extracted from peripheral blood. TRB rearrangements spanning V, D and J were amplified using mixed TRB-A/B primers. TCRdb independently ran MiXCR on the multiplex PCR reads; one entry per CDR3 protein. The sample yields about 3,000 distinct CDR3 sequences, roughly 22% seen once. What was sequenced was blood. Receptors were obtained from a human donor with a solid tumor.

This clonotype is termed medium-sized (0.01 to 0.1%). The chain combines TRBV5-4 with TRBJ1-2; D unresolved. Trimming removed 4 bases from V and 3 bases from J, with 10 bases in between. There are 13 residues in the CDR3. Germline V gene data show CDR1 as SGHNT and CDR2 as YYREEE (reference sequence). CDR3 nucleotide sequence: TGTGCCAGCAGCGGGCCAGACCACTATGGCTACACCTTC. Its translation is CASSGPDHYGYTF.

In the case of this clonotype: A junction boundary mismatches the germline segment, possibly from a read error. The chain recombines TRBV20-1 with TRBJ1-2, with 9 bases lining up with TRBD1. The CDR3 is 17 residues long. The germline V gene encodes CDR1 DFQATT and CDR2 SNEGSKA (reference sequence). CDR3 region: CSARWTHRGRVTGVFFF. CDR3 bases: TGCAGTGCAAGATGGACCCACAGGGGGCGGGTGACGGGTGTCTTCTTCTTC.

This chain uses TRBV19 with TRBJ2-2; 8 bases match TRBD1. V lost 3 bases, J lost 7 bases, and 7 bases stayed unmatched. The CDR3 loop spans 15 amino acids. Germline V gene lookup returns CDR1 LNHDA and CDR2 SQIVND (reference sequence). The CDR3 loop reads CASSMYQGAGGELFF. Written as DNA, the CDR3 is TGTGCCAGTAGTATGTATCAGGGGGCTGGCGGGGAGCTGTTTTTT.

This clonotype is medium-sized (0.01 to 0.1%) by share. The CDR3 loop is CASSFNFGESGTF. For the CDR3, the DNA is TGTGCCAGCAGCTTCAACTTCGGGGAGTCGGGCACCTTC. J is TRBJ1-2 and V is TRBV7-2; D is unclear. This CDR3 has 13 residues. Germline V gives CDR1 SGHTA, CDR2 FQGNSA. V lost 3 bases and J lost 13, with 18 bases in between.

V and J are TRBV7-6 and TRBJ2-1; 11 bases align to TRBD2. This CDR3 region has 15 residues. The V and J ends lost 2 bases and 9 bases, in that order; junction bases with no gene match: 6. Germline lookup yields CDR1 SGHVS and CDR2 FNYEAQ. CDR3 sequence reads: CASSLSLAGGGEQFF. The CDR3 nucleotides are TGTGCCAGCAGCTTAAGTTTAGCGGGAGGGGGTGAGCAGTTCTTC.

By sample fraction, this clonotype is medium-sized. The chain carries TRBV5-6 and TRBJ2-5; TRBD1 might be the D (7 bases). CDR3 length: 14 residues. The V gene lost 7 bases and the J gene lost 5 bases, with 18 bases spanning the gap. The germline CDR1 and CDR2 sequences are SGHDT and YYEEEE. CDR3 protein: CASGRGGGMETQYF. CDR3 coding DNA: TGTGCCAGCGGTAGAGGAGGGGGCATGGAGACCCAGTACTTC.

This clonotype was seen more than once but under ten times. The rearrangement joins TRBV6-5 to TRBJ2-5, with 11 positions matching TRBD2. Germline V gene lookup returns CDR1 MNHEY and CDR2 SVGAGI. The CDR3 is 15 residues long. Trimming removed 5 bases from V and 0 bases from J; junction bases left unmatched: 2. CDR3 DNA sequence: TGTGCCAGCAGTCCGGGACTAGCGGACCAAGAGACCCAGTACTTC. Translating it yields CASSPGLADQETQYF.

The chain couples TRBV20-1 to TRBJ1-6, with D possibly matching TRBD1 (5 bases). V was clipped by 1 base and J by 5 bases, with 12 bases between them. Germline V gives CDR1 DFQATT, CDR2 SNEGSKA (reference sequence). The CDR3 is 15 residues long. CDR3 nucleotides: TGCAGTGCTAGAGGGGGACGGTCCGATAATTCACCCCTCCACTTT. This encodes CSARGGRSDNSPLHF.

This clonotype appeared a few times. The chain has TRBV5-6 and TRBJ2-5; TRBD1 matches at 10 bases. Germline V gene data show CDR1 as SGHDT and CDR2 as YYEEEE. This CDR3 contains 12 residues. Trimming cost V 0 bases and J 14 bases; bases outside gene matches: 4. This CDR3 is CASSLARDRGYF. CDR3 nucleotides: TGTGCCAGCAGCTTGGCCCGGGACAGGGGTTACTTC.

This sequence joins TRBV28 and TRBJ2-7, with TRBD2 matching 8 bases. CDR1 and CDR2 (germline): MDHEN, SYDVKM. The CDR3 runs 14 residues. V gave up 5 bases and J gave up 7 bases; unmatched junction bases: 10. The CDR3 protein is CASSGAGGVVEQYF. The CDR3 DNA follows: TGTGCCAGCAGTGGGGCGGGGGGTGTTGTTGAGCAGTACTTC.

This clonotype is categorized as medium-sized (0.01 to 0.1%). The chain uses TRBV6-1 and TRBJ2-7; a weak D match, TRBD2 (6 bases). Germline loops: CDR1 MNHNS, CDR2 SASEGT. Trimming left V 1 base short and J 5 bases short, with 15 bases between. The CDR3 loop spans 15 amino acids. CDR3 DNA sequence: TGTGCCAGCAGTGAAGGGGACGGGAGTATCCACGAGCAGTACTTC. Protein: CASSEGDGSIHEQYF.

V and J are TRBV7-3 and TRBJ2-3, with unresolved D. The V gene lost 5 bases and the J gene lost 0 bases, with 12 bases spanning the gap. In germline, CDR1 is SGHTA, CDR2 FQGTGA. CDR3 length equals 15 residues. For the CDR3, the DNA is TGTGCCAGCAGCCCCGGTCAATTAAGCACAGATACGCAGTATTTT. It encodes CASSPGQLSTDTQYF.

By proportion, this clonotype is medium-sized. The chain joins TRBV6-1 to TRBJ1-2, with D perhaps TRBD1 (6 bases). This CDR3 has 15 amino acids. Germline V CDR1 and CDR2: MNHNS, SASEGT. Trimming removed 7 bases from V and 0 bases from J, with 15 bases in between. In DNA form, the CDR3 reads TGTGCCAGCAACCCCACAGGGAGAGCTAACTATGGCTACACCTTC. Amino acid sequence: CASNPTGRANYGYTF.

This clonotype was picked up a small number of times. CDR3 bases: TGTGCCACCAGTGATCCGGGACAGGGTGATGGCACAGATACGCAGTATTTT. It is translated as CATSDPGQGDGTDTQYF. V usage is TRBV24-1 and J usage is TRBJ2-3, with 9 positions matching TRBD1. V shed 3 bases, J shed 1 base, and the junction held 7 bases outside the gene matches. CDR3 length equals 17 residues. The germline V gene encodes CDR1 KGHDR and CDR2 SFDVKD.

This clonotype occurred once. Possible read error: a much larger clone is one base away. The chain links TRBV6-2 or TRBV6-3 to TRBJ2-7; D might be TRBD1 (6 bases). From germline, CDR1 is MNHEY and CDR2 SVGEGT. The length of the CDR3 is 14 residues. The CDR3 here is CASTLPDSSYKQYF. The CDR3 DNA reads as TGTGCCAGCACCCTTCCGGACAGCTCCTACAAGCAGTACTTC.

This chain uses TRBV20-1 with TRBJ2-5, with 8 bases matching TRBD2. The CDR3 has 14 residues. Trimming removed 5 bases from V and 1 base from J; junction bases left unmatched: 6. Germline V gives CDR1 DFQATT, CDR2 SNEGSKA (reference sequence). Written as DNA, the CDR3 is TGCAGTGCTCCACGTAGCGGGGTCCAAGAGACCCAGTACTTC. Protein: CSAPRSGVQETQYF.

Notes on this clonotype: A junction end diverges from the germline sequence, so it may reflect a read error. The chain carries TRBV7-6 and TRBJ1-4, with 7 bases that match TRBD1. Germline V gives CDR1 SGHVS, CDR2 FNYEAQ. The CDR3 loop spans 14 amino acids. DNA for the CDR3: TGTACCAGCAGCCCACAGGGGTATGGTGAAAAACTGTTTTTT. Amino acids: CTSSPQGYGEKLFF.

Comment on this clonotype: A read error is likely, as this CDR3 ends without the conserved phenylalanine or tryptophan. This sequence joins TRBV5-1 and TRBJ2-3, with 7 bases aligning to TRBD2. V gave up 0 bases and J gave up 0 bases; unmatched junction bases: 1. Germline loops: CDR1 SGHRS, CDR2 YFSETQ. This CDR3 comprises 15 residues. The DNA for the CDR3 is TGCGCCAGCAGCTTGGGGGGGGGTAGCACAGATACGCAGTATTAT. Protein sequence: CASSLGGGSTDTQYY.

The CDR3 DNA reads as TGTGCCACCAGTGATGGCTGGACTAGCGGGGGGGCCCTCAACTCAAATGAGCAGTTCTTC. Its translation: CATSDGWTSGGALNSNEQFF. The gene calls are TRBV24-1 and TRBJ2-1; 15 bases are a match to TRBD2. Germline CDR1 KGHDR, CDR2 SFDVKD. CDR3 size: 20 residues. V gave up 3 bases and J gave up 7 bases; unmatched junction bases: 15.

Regarding this clonotype: Given the absence of the conserved phenylalanine or tryptophan at the CDR3 end, a read error is likely. V usage is TRBV5-1 and J usage is TRBJ1-3; D perhaps matches TRBD1 (5 bases). V lost 4 bases to trimming and J lost 7 bases, with 15 bases between them. The CDR3 loop spans 14 amino acids. The germline CDR1 and CDR2 sequences are SGHRS and YFSETQ. This CDR3 reads CASSPGLEGNTIYL. In DNA form, the CDR3 reads TGCGCCAGCAGCCCGGGCCTAGAGGGGAACACCATATATCTT.

By share of the sample, this clonotype is medium-sized (0.01 to 0.1%). The V gene is TRBV29-1, the J gene TRBJ2-3; 7 bases are a match to TRBD1. The CDR3 has 14 residues. In germline, CDR1 is SQVTM, CDR2 ANQGSEA. V shed 3 bases and J 3 bases; nucleotides not matched to a gene: 6. The CDR3 nucleotides are TGCAGCGTTGACGGTCAGGGGGTAACAGATACGCAGTATTTT. Its protein is CSVDGQGVTDTQYF.